The 20 T cell receptor beta chains in this list originate from one sample, sequenced in a study of regulatory T cells in long-lasting Graves disease. Time point of the sample: newly diagnosed GD, antithyroid drugs for less than 3 months. TCR sequences were obtained from RNA taken from PBMCs. iRepertoire HTBI primers and Arm-PCR of CDR3 regions built TCR beta libraries. TCRdb fed the multiplex PCR reads into MiXCR, producing one record per CDR3 protein. The repertoire holds around 450,000 distinct CDR3 sequences, with around 16% as singletons. These data also featured in a second study, about T cells in Graves' hyperthyroidism and ophthalmopathy.

The starting material was peripheral blood mononuclear cells (PBMCs), obtained at new diagnosis, from a patient treated with antithyroid drugs. The receptors were gathered from a man aged 35 to 55 with Graves disease.

This clonotype was detected ten times or more. The V gene is TRBV5-4, the J gene TRBJ2-3; D unresolved. In germline, CDR1 is SGHNT, CDR2 YYREEE (reference sequence). The CDR3 length is 14 residues. Trimming left V 3 bases short and J 3 bases short, with 11 bases between. CDR3 DNA sequence: TGTGCCAGCAGCTCGTTGTTTAGGACAGATACGCAGTATTTT. It encodes CASSSLFRTDTQYF.

This clonotype appeared many times. This chain joins TRBV11-2 and TRBJ2-7; tentative D call: TRBD2 (6 bases). V gave up 1 base and J gave up 12 bases, with 16 bases separating them. This CDR3 has 13 amino acids. CDR1 is SGHAT, CDR2 FQNNGV, per germline. The CDR3 region has the DNA TGTGCCAGCAGCTTAGGCGGGGCAAGGGACCTGTACTTC. Residues: CASSLGGARDLYF.

The chain uses TRBV20-1 and TRBJ1-5; D is perhaps TRBD1 (5 bases). Germline V CDR1 and CDR2: DFQATT, SNEGSKA (reference sequence). CDR3 size: 13 residues. V lost 4 bases and J lost 4, with 11 bases in between. CDR3 bases: TGCAGTGCTAATAGCGGGGGAAATCAGCCCCAGCATTTT. It codes for CSANSGGNQPQHF.

The CDR3 DNA is TGTGCCAGCAGTGATTGGCAGCCCCAGCATTTT. Its protein is CASSDWQPQHF. The J gene is TRBJ1-5, the V gene TRBV6-1; D is uncertain. The CDR3 runs 11 residues. CDR1 and CDR2 (germline): MNHNS, SASEGT. Trimming pared 3 bases from V and 7 bases from J, leaving 4 bases between.

This clonotype was seen repeatedly, ten times or more. The gene calls are TRBV11-3 and TRBJ2-3, with 10 bases lining up with TRBD1. The CDR3 is 16 amino acids. In germline, CDR1 is SGHNT, CDR2 YENEEA. After removal of 6 bases from V and 4 bases from J, the junction contained 10 bases not matched to a gene. CDR3 protein: CASSQEGTGVADTQYF. The CDR3 nucleotides read TGTGCCAGCAGTCAGGAGGGGACAGGGGTGGCAGATACGCAGTATTTT.

This clonotype was seen many times. The chain uses TRBV25-1 and TRBJ2-7; 9 positions agree with TRBD2. The J segment lost 3 bases and the V segment lost 4 bases, leaving 10 bases of the junction unmatched. This CDR3 has 16 residues. Germline V gene sequence: CDR1 MGHDK, CDR2 SYGVNS. The CDR3 DNA reads TGTGCCAGCAGTGGAAGGTCGCTAGCGGGACTCTACGAGCAGTACTTC. Its translation: CASSGRSLAGLYEQYF.

The CDR3 sequence is CAIHGTDVYEQYF. The CDR3 coding sequence is TGTGCCATCCATGGGACAGACGTCTACGAGCAGTACTTC. The chain carries TRBV10-3 and TRBJ2-7, with TRBD1 identical over 7 bases. The germline V gene encodes CDR1 ENHRY and CDR2 SYGVKD. The trim removed 8 bases at V and 3 bases at J, leaving 7 bases unmatched. The length of the CDR3 is 13 residues.

V usage is TRBV10-3 and J usage is TRBJ1-1; no firm D call. The germline V gene encodes CDR1 ENHRY and CDR2 SYGVKD. This CDR3 contains 13 residues. V gave up 10 bases and J gave up 1 base, with 13 bases separating them. Here the CDR3 DNA reads TGTGCCACCGAACAGATCGAGAACACTGAAGCTTTCTTT. Amino acids: CATEQIENTEAFF.

With regard to this clonotype: A read error may explain this, as a much larger clone is one base away. The rearrangement links TRBV28 to TRBJ2-5; TRBD2 agrees at 9 bases. Germline CDR1 MDHEN, CDR2 SYDVKM. Trimming at V came to 3 bases and at J to 3 bases, leaving 8 bases not matched to a gene. The CDR3 has 16 residues. The CDR3 region is CASSFYRLAGKETQYF. In DNA form, the CDR3 reads TGTGCCAGCAGTTTTTATAGGCTAGCGGGAAAAGAGACCCAGTACTTC.

Turning to this clonotype: A much larger clone differs from this one at a single base, so this may be a read error. J is TRBJ2-1 and V is TRBV5-8; D ambiguous. Per the germline V gene, CDR1 is SGHTS and CDR2 is YDEGEE. The CDR3 totals 16 residues. In DNA form, the CDR3 reads TGTACCAGCAGCTCCCCTGCCCTTAGCTCCTACAATGAGCAGTTCTTC. Its protein product is CTSSSPALSSYNEQFF. The whole variable domain, remainder taken from reference TRBV5-8 and TRBJ2-1, is EAGVTQSPTHLIKTRGQQATLRCSPISGHTSVYWYQQALGLGLQFLLWYDEGEERNRGNFPPRFSGRQFPNYSSELNVNALELEDSALYLCTSSSPALSSYNEQFFGPGTRLTVL.

This clonotype was observed at least ten times. The V call is TRBV5-1, the J call TRBJ2-7; 9 bases align to TRBD1. V was clipped by 2 bases and J by 1 base; unmatched bases: 1. CDR3 size: 14 residues. CDR1 and CDR2 from the germline V gene are SGHRS and YFSETQ. CDR3 amino acids: CASSFDRGSYEQYF. The CDR3 DNA reads as TGCGCCAGCAGCTTCGACAGGGGGTCCTACGAGCAGTACTTC.

The rearrangement uses TRBV9 and TRBJ2-1, with 8 positions matching TRBD2. The CDR3 spans 17 residues. With 2 bases clipped from V and 0 bases from J, the junction kept 7 bases outside the gene matches. Germline values: CDR1 SGDLS, CDR2 YYNGEE. CDR3 nucleotides: TGTGCCAGCAGCGTCACTAGCGGAACTTACTCCTACAATGAGCAGTTCTTC. Translating it yields CASSVTSGTYSYNEQFF.

This clonotype appeared a few times. J is TRBJ2-1 and V is TRBV4-1; 10 bases are shared with TRBD1. The CDR3 length is 14 residues. V trimming: 3 bases; J trimming: 8 bases; junction bases outside the gene matches: 4. From germline, CDR1 is MGHRA and CDR2 YSYEKL. The CDR3 DNA sequence: TGCGCCAGCAGCCACCGGGACAGGGGACATGAGCAGTTCTTC. This encodes CASSHRDRGHEQFF.

The V and J genes are TRBV6-1 and TRBJ2-1; 15 nucleotides match TRBD2. From germline, CDR1 is MNHNS and CDR2 SASEGT. The CDR3 has 19 amino acids. Trimming removed 4 bases from V and 5 bases from J; junction bases left unmatched: 12. The CDR3 DNA sequence: TGTGCCAGCAGTGGGACTAGCGGGAGGGAGGGGCTTCGGAACAATGAGCAGTTCTTC. Amino acid sequence: CASSGTSGREGLRNNEQFF.

This clonotype was counted at least ten times. The chain employs TRBV2 and TRBJ2-3; weak D call: TRBD2 (5 bases). In germline, CDR1 is SNHLY, CDR2 FYNNEI. Trimming stripped 3 bases from V and 3 bases from J, with 13 bases between. The CDR3 loop spans 15 amino acids. The CDR3 is CASSEGVAATDTQYF. CDR3 coding DNA: TGTGCCAGCAGTGAGGGAGTCGCGGCAACAGATACGCAGTATTTT.

The V gene is TRBV20-1, the J gene TRBJ2-1; no clear D. This CDR3 is built from 15 residues. Germline lookup yields CDR1 DFQATT and CDR2 SNEGSKA (reference sequence). V dropped 1 base and J dropped 0 bases, with 10 bases sitting between them. The CDR3 DNA is TGCAGTGCTAGAGGATACACAGCCTCCTACAATGAGCAGTTCTTC. It encodes CSARGYTASYNEQFF.

This clonotype occurred many times. CDR3 sequence reads: CASSPRTGNLLEQYF. The CDR3 DNA follows: TGTGCCAGCTCACCACGGACAGGGAATTTACTCGAGCAGTACTTC. The rearrangement joins TRBV18 to TRBJ2-7; 8 nucleotides match TRBD1. Losses at the gene ends were 1 base for V and 6 bases for J; bases not matched to a gene: 8. The CDR3 loop spans 15 amino acids. From germline, CDR1 is KGHSH and CDR2 LQKENI.

Points on this clonotype: A read error may explain this, as a much larger clone is one base away. The chain uses TRBV11-2 and TRBJ2-7, with D possibly TRBD2 on 6 matching bases. Trimming stripped 5 bases from V and 7 bases from J, with 21 bases between. The CDR3 totals 15 residues. In germline, CDR1 is SGHAT, CDR2 FQNNGV. CDR3 in amino acids: CASSLSGLIYNEQYF. In nucleotides, the CDR3 is TGTGCCAGCAGCCTATCTGGACTAATCTACAATGAGCAGTACTTC.

This clonotype appeared many times. The DNA for the CDR3 is TGTGCCAGCAGCGTAGGTAAGGGTTTTTTGCAGCCCCAGCATTTT. It translates to CASSVGKGFLQPQHF. The V and J genes are TRBV9 and TRBJ1-5; D is uncertain. CDR1 is SGDLS, CDR2 YYNGEE, per germline. The CDR3 sequence is 15 residues long. Trimming left V 0 bases short and J 7 bases short, with 14 bases between.

The chain has TRBV29-1 and TRBJ1-4, with D perhaps matching TRBD1 (6 bases). V lost 8 bases and J 0 bases, leaving 10 bases between the germline ends. Germline CDR1 SQVTM, CDR2 ANQGSEA. There are 13 residues in the CDR3. The DNA of the CDR3 is TGCAGCATTACAGGGCCAACTAATGAAAAACTGTTTTTT. It codes for CSITGPTNEKLFF.